This entry lists 14 T cell receptor beta chains sequenced from one sample in a study of OX40 agonist ivuxolimab in advanced cancers. Some clones are missing from TCRdb's copy, which holds only in-frame ones; the method was immunoSEQ multiplex PCR. Of around 44,000 clones in the sample, roughly 86% were seen once. The specimen was CD4+ or CD8+ T cells sorted from blood, collected in a trial of the OX40 agonist ivuxolimab. The receptors originated from an adult with an advanced solid tumor such as melanoma, head and neck, liver or kidney cancer.

The chain is built from TRBV19 and TRBJ2-2, with 12 bases aligning to TRBD1. CDR3 size: 20 residues. Germline trimming cut 4 bases from V and 3 bases from J; bases unmatched to any gene: 15. Germline V CDR1 and CDR2: LNHDA, SQIVND (reference sequence). The CDR3 sequence: CASSSVVEGQGAEYTGELFF. CDR3 coding DNA: TGTGCCAGTAGTAGCGTCGTCGAGGGACAGGGGGCAGAGTACACCGGGGAGCTGTTTTTT.

V is TRBV5-4 and J is TRBJ2-4; weak D call: TRBD2 (5 bases). The germline gives CDR1 SGHNT, CDR2 YYREEE (reference sequence). With 1 base removed from V and 7 bases from J, the gap between germline ends came to 15 bases. This CDR3 contains 15 residues. The CDR3 coding sequence is TGTGCCAGCAGCTTGTACGGTGGAGGAGGTAACATTCAGTACTTC. This translates into CASSLYGGGGNIQYF.

This chain joins TRBV4-1 and TRBJ1-2, with TRBD1 as a possible D gene (5 bases). CDR3 length: 15 residues. Germline V gene lookup returns CDR1 MGHRA and CDR2 YSYEKL. The germline V and J ends were trimmed by 3 bases and 6 bases, with 17 bases remaining between them. The CDR3: CASSHPTRGIHGYTF. Written as DNA, the CDR3 is TGCGCCAGCAGCCACCCAACGAGGGGCATACATGGCTACACCTTC.

CDR3 amino acids: CASSGPTYEQYF. The DNA of the CDR3 is TGTGCCAGCAGTGGGCCCACCTACGAGCAGTACTTC. The V gene is TRBV2, the J gene TRBJ2-7; D gene unclear. V was trimmed by 4 bases and J by 2 bases, leaving 6 bases between them. The CDR3 runs 12 residues. Per germline, CDR1 SNHLY and CDR2 FYNNEI.

The rearrangement joins TRBV6-1 to TRBJ1-2; TRBD1 is a possible D gene (6 bases). CDR3 length: 14 amino acids. V was pared by 6 bases and J by 5 bases, with 16 bases between. Germline CDR1 is MNHNS and CDR2 is SASEGT. CDR3: CASRGPDSQYGYTF. The CDR3, as DNA: TGTGCCAGCAGGGGCCCGGACAGTCAATATGGCTACACCTTC.

V and J are TRBV9 and TRBJ1-2, with D maybe TRBD1 (6 bases). Trimming stripped 4 bases from V and 8 bases from J, with 15 bases between. The CDR3 length is 13 residues. Per the germline V gene, CDR1 is SGDLS and CDR2 is YYNGEE. The CDR3 sequence is CASSLQGPWGYTF. The CDR3 DNA reads as TGTGCCAGCAGCCTACAGGGCCCATGGGGCTACACCTTC.

The J gene is TRBJ2-7, the V gene TRBV5-5; 11 nucleotides line up with TRBD2. Germline loops: CDR1 SGHKS, CDR2 YYEKEE (reference sequence). After removal of 1 base from V and 1 base from J, the junction contained 1 base not matched to a gene. This CDR3 is 15 amino acids long. The CDR3: CASSLTSGGSYEQYF. CDR3 DNA sequence: TGTGCCAGCAGCTTGACTAGCGGGGGTTCCTACGAGCAGTACTTC.

The chain links TRBV5-1 to TRBJ2-1; D possibly uses TRBD1 or TRBD2 (5 bases each). Deletions cut 7 bases from V and 8 bases from J, with 13 bases between. This CDR3 has 12 residues. Looked up from germline, CDR1 is SGHRS and CDR2 is YFSETQ. The CDR3 DNA sequence: TGCGCCAGCTCGGGGCTCGGCGATGAGCAGTTCTTC. This codes for CASSGLGDEQFF.

The V call is TRBV6-1, the J call TRBJ1-5; no definite D call. The CDR3 consists of 14 residues. In germline, CDR1 is MNHNS, CDR2 SASEGT. The ends were cut back, 2 bases at V and 6 bases at J, with 11 bases in the middle. DNA for the CDR3: TGTGCCAGCAGTGAATGGGATCTCGGTCAGCCCCAGCATTTT. Encoded protein: CASSEWDLGQPQHF.

This chain joins TRBV28 and TRBJ1-1; D unresolved. Looked up from germline, CDR1 is MDHEN and CDR2 is SYDVKM. There are 14 residues in the CDR3. V lost 0 bases and J lost 2, with 7 bases in between. CDR3 bases: TGTGCCAGCAGTTTATGGGCAGCAAACACTGAAGCTTTCTTT. It translates to CASSLWAANTEAFF.

CDR3 coding DNA: TGTGCCAGCAGCTTGGCACGGGCCTACGAGCAGTACTTC. Protein: CASSLARAYEQYF. The rearrangement links TRBV13 to TRBJ2-7; no definite D call. The germline V gene has CDR1 PRHDT and CDR2 FYEKMQ (reference sequence). The CDR3 consists of 13 residues. V was shortened by 3 bases and J by 2 bases, with 8 bases between the two germline ends. The whole variable domain, remainder taken from reference TRBV13 and TRBJ2-7, is AAGVIQSPRHLIKEKRETATLKCYPIPRHDTVYWYQQGPGQDPQFLISFYEKMQSDKGSIPDRFSAQQFSDYHSELNMSSLELGDSALYFCASSLARAYEQYFGPGTRLTVT.

J is TRBJ2-1 and V is TRBV9; 10 bases map to TRBD1. Trimming removed 0 bases from V and 2 bases from J; junction bases left unmatched: 8. CDR3 length: 18 residues. CDR1 and CDR2 (germline): SGDLS, YYNGEE. The CDR3 DNA follows: TGTGCCAGCAGCGTAGGGGAGGGACAGGGGATTGCCTACAATGAGCAGTTCTTC. Its protein product is CASSVGEGQGIAYNEQFF.

V usage is TRBV4-3 and J usage is TRBJ1-5; D might be TRBD1 (5 bases). V was cut by 8 bases and J by 4 bases, with 15 bases left in between. Germline V gene lookup returns CDR1 LGHNA and CDR2 YSLEER. The CDR3 extends over 14 amino acids. As DNA, the CDR3 is TGCGCCAGCGCCAGAGGGGCAGGGAATCAGCCCCAGCATTTT. This encodes CASARGAGNQPQHF.

The chain couples TRBV4-1 to TRBJ2-3, with D tentatively TRBD1 or TRBD2 (6 bases each). Trimming removed 4 bases at V and 3 bases at J, with 20 bases between. The CDR3 has 17 amino acids. The germline V gene has CDR1 MGHRA and CDR2 YSYEKL. The CDR3 region has the DNA TGCGCCAGCAGCCGTGGGGGTGGGGGGCGAGAGACAGATACGCAGTATTTT. Protein product: CASSRGGGGRETDTQYF.